This T cell receptor (beta chain) is drawn from a study of T cell responses to AZD1222 COVID-19 vaccine. Measured with immunoSEQ multiplex PCR; TCRdb has only the in-frame clones, and not every one. The sample carries over 120,000 clones, about 92% recorded once. V was clipped by 2 bases and J by 1 base, with 13 bases between them. In germline, CDR1 is SGHDT, CDR2 YYEEEE. The CDR3 loop spans 15 amino acids. The J gene is TRBJ2-7, the V gene TRBV5-6, with unresolved D. This sample comprised peripheral blood, obtained after recovery from COVID-19. The TCR was taken from an adult who had recovered from COVID-19. CDR3 in amino acids: CASSFIRSGSYEQYF. CDR3 bases: TGTGCCAGCAGCTTTATAAGAAGTGGTTCCTACGAGCAGTACTTC.